This TCR beta chain was identified in a study of CD8 T cells in Susac syndrome. CDR3 length equals 13 residues. Deletions cut 1 base from V and 9 bases from J, with 9 bases between. Germline V gene lookup returns CDR1 KGHDR and CDR2 SFDVKD. RNA in amounts of about 0.45 to 1 ug was reverse transcribed with random hexamers. TCRdb re-analysed the immunoSEQ multiplex PCR reads in MiXCR, keeping a single row per CDR3 protein. This sample yields more than 55,000 distinct CDR3 sequences, of which nearly 96% are seen a single time; 0.11% belongs to the top ten. Sequencing of TCR beta was undertaken in CD8+ and CD4+ T cells derived from blood. FACS enriched CD8+ TEMRA cells, while bulk CD8+ and CD4+ were negatively isolated.

Sequenced material: CD4+ T cells from PBMCs. This clonotype was sampled from a human donor with multiple sclerosis. This chain uses TRBV24-1 with TRBJ2-1, with a tentative D call TRBD1 (6 bases). CDR3: CATSDFRTAEQFF. For the CDR3, the DNA is TGTGCCACCAGTGATTTTAGGACAGCTGAGCAGTTCTTC.